The rows below give T cell receptor beta chains drawn from one sample of a study of T cells in Graves' hyperthyroidism and ophthalmopathy. MiXCR was run by TCRdb on the multiplex PCR reads, yielding one entry per CDR3 protein. The table lists over 250,000 distinct CDR3 sequences, 22% of them singletons. The specimen was blood. Receptors originate from a man aged 25 to 45 with Graves' ophthalmopathy. CDR3s include the opening cysteine and the closing phenylalanine or tryptophan. The D gene is left open where the match is weak. Rows may omit the clone size; those that give it use once, few, many or a size class.

abundance	v_gene	j_gene	d_gene	CDR3nt	CDR3aa
few	TRBV12-3/TRBV12-4	TRBJ2-1	NA	TGTGCCAGCAGCCTCACCCCGACTGAGGGGAATGAGCAGTTCTTC	CASSLTPTEGNEQFF
NA	TRBV5-6	TRBJ1-2	NA	TGTGCCAGCAGCTTGGTCGAAACCTCAAACTATGGCTACACCTTC	CASSLVETSNYGYTF
many	TRBV18	TRBJ2-3	TRBD1	TGTGCCAGCTCACCACAGGACAGGGGAGCAGATACGCAGTATTTT	CASSPQDRGADTQYF
NA	TRBV5-1	TRBJ2-7	TRBD1	TGCGCCAGCAGCTTGCGGACAGGGGATGGCTTGGAGCAGTACTTC	CASSLRTGDGLEQYF
many	TRBV24-1	TRBJ1-5	TRBD1	TGTGCCACCAGTGAAGCCGGGACAGGCTCCTATCAGCCCCAGCATTTT	CATSEAGTGSYQPQHF
many	TRBV18	TRBJ2-3	NA	TGTGCCAGCTCACCAACTGTAGATACGCAGTATTTT	CASSPTVDTQYF
NA	TRBV11-1	TRBJ2-7	TRBD2	TGTGCCAGCAGCTTTAGCGGGGGGTACGAGCAGTACTTC	CASSFSGGYEQYF
few	TRBV24-1	TRBJ1-2	NA	TGTGCCACCAGTGAAGCATCCTATGGCTACACCTTC	CATSEASYGYTF
NA	TRBV7-4	TRBJ1-6	TRBD1	TGTGCCAGCAGCCGCGGGGACAGGGACTATAATTCACCCCTCCACTTT	CASSRGDRDYNSPLHF
few	TRBV20-1	TRBJ1-2	TRBD1	TGCAGTGCTAGAACAGGGGGCAACTATGGCTACACCTTC	CSARTGGNYGYTF
few	TRBV2	TRBJ2-1	TRBD2	TGTGCCAGCTCCCCAGGCGGCGGGAGGGCCTACAATGAGCAGTTCTTC	CASSPGGGRAYNEQFF
many	TRBV2	TRBJ1-4	TRBD1	TGTGCCAGCAGCTACCGACAGGGAGGTGAAAAACTGTTTTTT	CASSYRQGGEKLFF
many	TRBV2	TRBJ2-5	NA	TGTGCCAGCAGTGAACCACCGGGACACCAAGAGACCCAGTACTTC	CASSEPPGHQETQYF
few	TRBV28	TRBJ1-3	TRBD1	TGTGCCAGCAGTCCAACGGGACAGGCCTATGGAAACACCATATATTTT	CASSPTGQAYGNTIYF
NA	TRBV20-1	TRBJ2-7	TRBD1	TGCAGTGCTAACCGGGACAGATCCTACGAGCAGTACTTC	CSANRDRSYEQYF
NA	TRBV5-4	TRBJ2-1	TRBD1	TGTGCCAGCGGCTTGGGTGGGGACAGGGCGAGTGAGCAGTTCTTC	CASGLGGDRASEQFF
NA	TRBV29-1	TRBJ2-2	TRBD2	TGCAGCGTTTCGACTAGCGGCCACACCGGGGAGCTGTTTTTT	CSVSTSGHTGELFF
many	TRBV28	TRBJ1-1	NA	TGTGCCAGCGCCCGTGAGATTAGGGTAACTGAAGCTTTCTTT	CASAREIRVTEAFF
once	TRBV11-1	TRBJ1-6	NA	TGTGCCAGCAGCTTGTTCGCCAGGAGCTCCTATAATTCACCCCTCCACTTT	CASSLFARSSYNSPLHF
few	TRBV11-3	TRBJ2-5	NA	TGTGCCAGCAGCTCCTTTAGCGCTAGCAGGCAAGAGACCCAGTACTTC	CASSSFSASRQETQYF
many	TRBV20-1	TRBJ2-5	TRBD2	TGCAGTGCTACCTCTGGCGGGGGGTTTAGAGAGACCCAGTACTTC	CSATSGGGFRETQYF
once	TRBV12-3/TRBV12-4	TRBJ2-7	TRBD1	TGTGCCAGCAGTGGACAGGGTTCTGGCGAGCAGTACTTC	CASSGQGSGEQYF
NA	TRBV5-5	TRBJ2-7	NA	TGTGCCAGCAGCCAAGACACAGGGCGGGAGCAGTACTTC	CASSQDTGREQYF
NA	TRBV6-1	TRBJ2-3	NA	TGTGCCAGCAGTGGGACCGGACCCGAGACAGATACGCAGTATTTT	CASSGTGPETDTQYF
few	TRBV6-6	TRBJ1-1	NA	TGTGCCAGCAGTTACTCTCGGGCCCGGCATCAAGCTTTCTTT	CASSYSRARHQAFF
few	TRBV7-3	TRBJ1-1	NA	TGTGCCAGCAGCAGCGACGCTGGCACTGAAGCTTTCTTT	CASSSDAGTEAFF
many	TRBV9	TRBJ2-7	TRBD2	TGTGCCAGCAGCGTAGGTGCCAGCGGGAGTCTCTACGAGCAGTACTTC	CASSVGASGSLYEQYF
NA	TRBV29-1	TRBJ2-1	NA	TGCAGCGTGGGGAGGAGATCCACTTACAATGAGCAGTTCTTC	CSVGRRSTYNEQFF
few	TRBV6-1	TRBJ2-1	NA	TGTGCCAGCAGTGAAGCCCAGGTAGACAATGAGCAGTTCTTC	CASSEAQVDNEQFF
NA	TRBV12-3/TRBV12-4	TRBJ1-2	TRBD1	TGTGCCAGCAGTTTCGGACAGGGAAACTATGGCTACACCTTC	CASSFGQGNYGYTF
NA	TRBV5-1	TRBJ2-2	TRBD2	TGCGCCAGCAGCGGAGCAGGGACTAGCGTTGGCACCGGGGAGCTGTTTTTT	CASSGAGTSVGTGELFF
few	TRBV12-3/TRBV12-4	TRBJ2-1	NA	TGTGCCAGCAGTTTGGGCAGGCACAATGAGCAGTTCTTC	CASSLGRHNEQFF
NA	TRBV6-1	TRBJ2-7	NA	TGTGCCAGCAGTGACAGGCAAGTCTACGAGCAGTACTTC	CASSDRQVYEQYF
many	TRBV7-2	TRBJ2-1	TRBD2	TGTGCCAGCAGCTTAAGTCAACTAGCGGTTAATGAGCAGTTCTTC	CASSLSQLAVNEQFF
many	TRBV7-9	TRBJ2-1	TRBD2	TGTGCCAGCAGCTTAGGGACTAGCGGGAAGCACAATGAGCAGTTCTTC	CASSLGTSGKHNEQFF